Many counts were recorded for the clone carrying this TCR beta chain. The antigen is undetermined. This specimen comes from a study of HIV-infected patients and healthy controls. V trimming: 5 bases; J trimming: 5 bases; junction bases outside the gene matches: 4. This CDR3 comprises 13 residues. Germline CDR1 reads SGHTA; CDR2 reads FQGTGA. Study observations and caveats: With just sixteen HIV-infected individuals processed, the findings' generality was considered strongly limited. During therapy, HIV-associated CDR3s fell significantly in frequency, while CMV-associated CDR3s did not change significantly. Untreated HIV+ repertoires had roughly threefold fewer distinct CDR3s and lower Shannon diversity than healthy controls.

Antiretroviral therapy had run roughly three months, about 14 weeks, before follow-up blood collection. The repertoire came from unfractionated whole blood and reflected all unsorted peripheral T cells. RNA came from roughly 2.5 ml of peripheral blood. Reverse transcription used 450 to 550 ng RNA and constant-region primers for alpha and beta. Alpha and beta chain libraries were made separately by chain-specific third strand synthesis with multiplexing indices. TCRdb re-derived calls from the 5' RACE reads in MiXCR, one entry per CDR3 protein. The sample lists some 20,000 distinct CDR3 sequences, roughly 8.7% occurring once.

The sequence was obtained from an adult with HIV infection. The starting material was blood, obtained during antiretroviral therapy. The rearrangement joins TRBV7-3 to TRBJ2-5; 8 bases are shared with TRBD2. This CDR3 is CASSPPSGETQYF. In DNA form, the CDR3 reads TGTGCCAGCAGCCCCCCTAGCGGGGAGACCCAGTACTTC.